This T cell receptor (beta chain) was documented in a study of T cell repertoires in cytomegalovirus infection. TCRdb recomputed calls from the reads with MiXCR, one row per CDR3 protein. The sample yields hundreds of thousands of distinct CDR3 sequences, around a third seen once. This clonotype occurred a few times. Its cognate antigen is unknown. The V and J ends lost 6 bases and 5 bases respectively, with 17 bases between them. This CDR3 is built from 14 residues. Germline lookup yields CDR1 DFQATT and CDR2 SNEGSKA (reference sequence). V is TRBV20-1 and J is TRBJ2-1, with D perhaps matching TRBD2 (6 bases). Here the sequenced sample was cultured PBMCs, taken from culture after CMV antigen stimulation. The clonotype was recovered from a human donor in good health (CMV status not recorded). Some clones in this sample may be carry-over from other donors' samples. DNA of the CDR3: TGCAGTGCCCCCGGCCGACTAGACAACAATGAGCAGTTCTTC. Translating gives CSAPGRLDNNEQFF.